The sequence of this T cell receptor (beta chain) was determined in a study of PD-1 blockade in classical Hodgkin lymphoma (TCRdb year 2020). With respect to the entire study: Nivolumab dosing was 3 mg/kg intravenously every 2 weeks, continuing until either disease progression or unacceptable toxicity. The study used TCR beta sequencing and CyTOF to define a peripheral blood immune signature of response to PD-1 blockade in classical Hodgkin lymphoma. What the work shows at the level of the full study, not this receptor alone: The study was limited to a single clinical trial cohort, and causes of repertoire differences, possibly disease activity or prior therapy, remained undefined. Among trial patients, those achieving complete response had baseline diversity similar to that of newly diagnosed patients, while diversity was significantly lower in partial responders and progressors. Lower diversity was seen in patients whose nivolumab began less than 1 year after ASCT, and these patients were left out of later analyses so that immune reconstitution would not confound the results. Baseline TCR diversity was reported to be lower in newly diagnosed patients than in healthy donors, and even lower in relapsed/refractory patients. CD4+ but not CD8+ TCR diversity rose significantly by C4D1 (p=0.0027 vs p=0.16), most apparent in complete responders (p=0.02).

About this clone itself: Its antigen target is currently unknown. Per-base quality was not reported, and no clone a single base away is much larger than it.

V and J are trimmed by 4 bases and 5 bases, and the gene matches miss 7 bases of the junction. Per the germline V gene, SGHDN is the CDR1 and FVKESK is the CDR2. There are 14 amino acids in the CDR3, from cysteine to phenylalanine inclusive. The DNA shown is the 42-base CDR3, in frame from base 1. Genomic DNA was isolated using the Qiagen DNeasy kit from unsorted PBMCs as well as from negatively selected CD4+ and CD8+ fractions. Using primers that anneal to V and J segments, immunoSEQ multiplex PCR amplified the TCR beta CDR3 regions. Amplification bias was minimized using a synthetic immune receptor repertoire, and residual bias was removed computationally after sequencing. Per the original workflow: Custom Python scripts were used to quantify repertoire diversity as the Shannon entropy index. Unsorted, CD4+ and CD8+ repertoires were analyzed separately, except in combined analyses where CD4+ and CD8+ sequences were merged in silico. A clone counted as expanded when the clone's frequency after treatment rose at least 2-fold relative to C1D1, and clones undetected at baseline were given a pseudocount of 0.5. Singleton clones were defined as clones with 0 or 1 copy at C1D1, and non-singleton clones were defined as clones with 2 or more copies. By matching protein sequences in sorted samples from the same patient, clones expanded in unsorted samples were annotated as CD4+, CD8+ or unknown. Wilcoxon tests on paired samples were used to test diversity changes from C1D1 to C4D1. TCRdb limited this immuneACCESS table to in-frame rearrangements with V and J called. A share of clones is missing; checked studies link under half to unresolved V genes, and the rest is unexplained. V and J calls and clone size are given by that table; D and trimming were obtained from the DNA. The sample table records approximately 98,000 clones; about nine tenths of these occur just once. The ten most abundant clones make up 15% to 20% of the sample.

This specimen's time point label, interpreted: cycle 2 day 1 (C2D1) of nivolumab. Every trial patient had relapsed following autologous stem cell transplantation, and prior brentuximab vedotin exposure was what differed among cohorts A, B and C. The trial cohort was composed of over 50 patients with relapsed/refractory classical Hodgkin lymphoma, for whom complete response, partial response or progressive disease was recorded as best overall response. Trial patients were treated with single-agent nivolumab in the multi-cohort phase II CheckMate 205 trial. An independent review committee assessed best overall response by applying the 2007 International Working Group response criteria. Trial PBMCs were collected just before the start of nivolumab (C1D1) and during therapy at cycle 2 day 1 and cycle 4 day 1. After peripheral blood was drawn into 8 mL Vacutainer Cell Preparation Tubes, PBMCs were isolated by centrifugation and then cryopreserved.

This receptor was obtained from a human donor with classical Hodgkin lymphoma. The chain joins TRBV14 to TRBJ1-2, with TRBD1 identical over 7 junction bases. The material sequenced was peripheral blood mononuclear cells (PBMCs), taken before the second cycle of nivolumab. The CDR3 region has the sequence CASSRAGGRYGYTF. The DNA reads as follows: TGTGCCAGCAGCCGAGCAGGGGGAAGGTATGGCTACACCTTC.